This entry lists 8 T cell receptor beta chains sequenced from one sample in a study of cytomegalovirus exposure and HLA in healthy donors. A multiplex PCR was run with 60 Vbeta primers and 13 Jbeta primers. TCRdb's copy holds only in-frame clones and misses some; the assay was immunoSEQ multiplex PCR. The sample includes 200,000 to 250,000 clones, about 80% of them seen just once. The sample was PBMCs. The receptor source for this set is an older woman in good health and CMV-seropositive.

There are a few counts of this clone. For the CDR3, the DNA is TGTGCCAGCAGCTTAAGGTCTGGCAGGGACGAGCAGTACTTC. It encodes CASSLRSGRDEQYF. V and J are TRBV7-9 and TRBJ2-7, with a possible D match to TRBD1 (5 bases). In germline, CDR1 is SEHNR, CDR2 FQNEAQ (reference sequence). This CDR3 has 14 residues. Trimming removed 2 bases at V and 5 bases at J, with 13 bases between.

This clone has only a few counts. CDR3 sequence (DNA): TGTGCCAGCAGTTATGGCCCGGGTAGTGAGCGGCAGTTCTTC. Protein product: CASSYGPGSERQFF. The chain joins TRBV6-5 to TRBJ2-1; no definite D call. Trimming removed 3 bases at V and 12 bases at J, with 18 bases between. Germline values: CDR1 MNHEY, CDR2 SVGAGI. CDR3 length: 14 amino acids.

This clone was detected a few times. The V and J genes are TRBV9 and TRBJ2-5, with 9 bases matching TRBD1. Germline CDR1 is SGDLS and CDR2 is YYNGEE. V shed 3 bases, J shed 6 bases, and the junction held 3 bases outside the gene matches. The CDR3 length is 13 residues. This CDR3 reads CASSGTGVKTQYF. The CDR3 region has the DNA TGTGCCAGCAGCGGGACAGGGGTAAAGACCCAGTACTTC.

Only one count was recorded for this clone. The chain is built from TRBV5-1 and TRBJ2-7; 8 nucleotides match TRBD1. V shed 4 bases and J 5 bases; nucleotides not matched to a gene: 2. Per germline, CDR1 SGHRS and CDR2 YFSETQ. The CDR3 extends over 12 amino acids. CDR3 region: CASSPQGDEQYF. In nucleotides, the CDR3 is TGCGCCAGCAGCCCACAGGGGGACGAGCAGTACTTC.

J is TRBJ1-2 and V is TRBV4-1; no definite D call. The germline V gene has CDR1 MGHRA and CDR2 YSYEKL. The CDR3 contains 17 residues. V lost 1 base and J 1 base, leaving 16 bases between the germline ends. The CDR3 here is CASSQAPGLSYNYGYTF. In nucleotides, the CDR3 is TGCGCCAGCAGCCAAGCACCCGGACTCTCCTATAACTATGGCTACACCTTC.

This chain links TRBV7-9 with TRBJ1-1; TRBD1 agrees at 7 bases. CDR3 length: 14 amino acids. With V trimmed by 5 bases and J by 6 bases, 9 bases remained unmatched. Germline lookup yields CDR1 SEHNR and CDR2 FQNEAQ (reference sequence). The CDR3 sequence: CASSLGVQGPEAFF. The CDR3, as DNA: TGTGCCAGCAGCCTAGGGGTACAGGGGCCTGAAGCTTTCTTT.

The J gene is TRBJ2-4, the V gene TRBV5-1; 7 positions agree with TRBD1. The CDR3 is made up of 14 amino acids. Germline CDR1 SGHRS, CDR2 YFSETQ. V lost 4 bases and J lost 7; bases outside the gene matches: 8. CDR3 sequence reads: CASSPATGRNIQYF. The DNA of the CDR3 is TGCGCCAGCAGCCCAGCGACAGGGCGGAACATTCAGTACTTC.

The chain recombines TRBV29-1 with TRBJ1-5; no firm D call. The length of the CDR3 is 13 residues. V lost 5 bases, J lost 6 bases, and 14 bases lay in between. The germline gives CDR1 SQVTM, CDR2 ANQGSEA. CDR3 nucleotide sequence: TGCAGCGTTCTGTCGGCAGGAGGTCAGCCCCAGCATTTT. Encoded protein: CSVLSAGGQPQHF.